This is a list of T cell receptor beta chains from one sample in a study of blood T cells in healthy people across ages. Each CDR3 protein is one row after TCRdb ran MiXCR on the 5' RACE reads. Here the sample spans over a million distinct CDR3 sequences, roughly 43% being singletons. Sequencing was carried out using blood. The receptors shown here come from a young woman in good health. Each CDR3 is given with its conserved first and last residue. The order of the fields is V gene, D gene, clone size, J gene, CDR3 protein, CDR3 DNA. A D gene is named only where the DNA matches it firmly. Clone sizes are given selectively: once, few, many, or a class where the clone is expanded.

v_call: TRBV20-1
d_call: -
clone_size: -
j_call: TRBJ2-3
cdr3_aa: CSARGQQTSTDTQYF
cdr3_nt: TGCAGTGCTCGCGGACAGCAGACTAGCACAGATACGCAGTATTTT

v_call: TRBV11-2
d_call: -
clone_size: few
j_call: TRBJ1-6
cdr3_aa: CASRPGVGGNSPLHF
cdr3_nt: TGTGCCAGCAGACCGGGTGTAGGGGGTAATTCACCCCTCCACTTT

v_call: TRBV5-8
d_call: -
clone_size: -
j_call: TRBJ1-5
cdr3_aa: CASSLGGIGGKQPQHF
cdr3_nt: TGTGCCAGTAGCTTGGGTGGGATCGGGGGGAAGCAGCCCCAGCATTTT

v_call: TRBV6-5
d_call: TRBD2
clone_size: -
j_call: TRBJ2-1
cdr3_aa: CASKPGLANNEQFF
cdr3_nt: TGTGCCAGCAAGCCGGGACTAGCGAACAATGAGCAGTTCTTC

v_call: TRBV5-1
d_call: -
clone_size: -
j_call: TRBJ1-5
cdr3_aa: CASSLVAGVDQPQHF
cdr3_nt: TGCGCCAGCAGCTTGGTCGCAGGGGTGGATCAGCCCCAGCATTTT

v_call: TRBV3-1
d_call: -
clone_size: -
j_call: TRBJ2-5
cdr3_aa: CASSLAGISSLQYF
cdr3_nt: TGTGCCAGCAGCCTAGCCGGGATCTCCTCGCTCCAGTACTTC

v_call: TRBV20-1
d_call: TRBD2
clone_size: -
j_call: TRBJ2-5
cdr3_aa: CSARPLGLAGGAETQYF
cdr3_nt: TGCAGTGCTAGACCGCTAGGACTAGCGGGAGGGGCAGAGACCCAGTACTTC

v_call: TRBV21-1
d_call: -
clone_size: -
j_call: TRBJ1-2
cdr3_aa: CAILTGQGYGYTF
cdr3_nt: TGTGCCATCCTAACTGGGCAGGGTTATGGCTACACCTTC

v_call: TRBV27
d_call: TRBD1
clone_size: few
j_call: TRBJ2-7
cdr3_aa: CASSFLTGAAYEQYF
cdr3_nt: TGTGCCAGCAGTTTCCTAACAGGGGCCGCCTACGAGCAGTACTTC

v_call: TRBV20-1
d_call: -
clone_size: -
j_call: TRBJ2-5
cdr3_aa: CSASRGIGQETQYF
cdr3_nt: TGCAGTGCTAGTCGGGGCATCGGGCAAGAGACCCAGTACTTC

v_call: TRBV21-1
d_call: -
clone_size: -
j_call: TRBJ2-7
cdr3_aa: CASSNRGSSYEQYF
cdr3_nt: TGTGCCAGCAGCAACCGGGGGAGCTCCTACGAGCAGTACTTC

v_call: TRBV7-2
d_call: -
clone_size: -
j_call: TRBJ2-1
cdr3_aa: CASSYQMNQETQFF
cdr3_nt: TGTGCCAGCTCATACCAAATGAACCAAGAGACCCAGTTCTTC

v_call: TRBV27
d_call: -
clone_size: -
j_call: TRBJ1-1
cdr3_aa: CASLPARVDEAFF
cdr3_nt: TGTGCCAGCCTTCCTGCCAGGGTCGATGAAGCTTTCTTT

v_call: TRBV5-1
d_call: TRBD2
clone_size: few
j_call: TRBJ2-4
cdr3_aa: CASSRTSGVAKNIQYF
cdr3_nt: TGCGCCAGCAGCCGAACTAGCGGAGTAGCCAAAAACATTCAGTACTTC

v_call: TRBV27
d_call: -
clone_size: -
j_call: TRBJ2-7
cdr3_aa: CASSSRTEGSYEQYF
cdr3_nt: TGTGCCAGCAGTTCCCGGACGGAAGGCTCCTACGAGCAGTACTTC

v_call: TRBV20-1
d_call: TRBD2
clone_size: many
j_call: TRBJ2-1
cdr3_aa: CSARWAGDYNEQFF
cdr3_nt: TGCAGTGCCCGATGGGCGGGAGACTACAATGAGCAGTTCTTC

v_call: TRBV7-9
d_call: TRBD2
clone_size: -
j_call: TRBJ2-1
cdr3_aa: CASRTSGRLDEQFF
cdr3_nt: TGTGCCAGCAGGACTAGCGGGAGGCTGGATGAGCAGTTCTTC

v_call: TRBV28
d_call: -
clone_size: -
j_call: TRBJ2-7
cdr3_aa: CASSLGPGLEQYF
cdr3_nt: TGTGCCAGCAGTCTCGGCCCAGGTCTCGAGCAGTACTTC

v_call: TRBV15
d_call: -
clone_size: few
j_call: TRBJ2-1
cdr3_aa: CATSQRQGLYNEQFF
cdr3_nt: TGTGCCACCAGCCAACGACAGGGACTATACAATGAGCAGTTCTTC

v_call: TRBV21-1
d_call: -
clone_size: -
j_call: TRBJ1-2
cdr3_aa: CASTEGYTF
cdr3_nt: TGTGCCAGTACCGAAGGCTACACCTTC

v_call: TRBV20-1
d_call: TRBD1
clone_size: few
j_call: TRBJ1-5
cdr3_aa: CSALDRGGGGQPQHF
cdr3_nt: TGCAGTGCCCTCGACAGGGGAGGAGGGGGTCAGCCCCAGCATTTT

v_call: TRBV25-1
d_call: TRBD2
clone_size: -
j_call: TRBJ2-5
cdr3_aa: CASSPPPTSGRPRDEQYF
cdr3_nt: TGTGCCAGCAGCCCCCCTCCGACTAGCGGGAGACCTCGGGATGAGCAGTACTTC

v_call: TRBV7-2
d_call: -
clone_size: -
j_call: TRBJ2-1
cdr3_aa: CASSLPLGERSFF
cdr3_nt: TGTGCCAGCAGTCTCCCCCTAGGGGAGCGGTCGTTCTTC

v_call: TRBV5-1
d_call: -
clone_size: few
j_call: TRBJ1-6
cdr3_aa: CASSPGPSRGSPLHF
cdr3_nt: TGCGCCAGCAGCCCTGGACCTTCTCGGGGTTCACCCCTCCACTTT

v_call: TRBV28
d_call: -
clone_size: -
j_call: TRBJ2-1
cdr3_aa: CASGYLTGDERNYNEQFF
cdr3_nt: TGTGCCAGCGGCTATTTGACGGGAGACGAGAGAAACTACAATGAGCAGTTCTTC

v_call: TRBV2
d_call: -
clone_size: -
j_call: TRBJ1-2
cdr3_aa: CASSEAQGVGGYTF
cdr3_nt: TGTGCCAGCAGTGAAGCCCAGGGAGTCGGTGGCTACACCTTC

v_call: TRBV6-5
d_call: -
clone_size: few
j_call: TRBJ2-5
cdr3_aa: CASSYGRGAQYF
cdr3_nt: TGTGCCAGCAGTTACGGTCGGGGAGCCCAGTACTTC

v_call: TRBV18
d_call: -
clone_size: many
j_call: TRBJ2-3
cdr3_aa: CASSPRGAGRYTDTQYF
cdr3_nt: TGTGCCAGCTCACCACGAGGAGCGGGCCGATACACAGATACGCAGTATTTT

v_call: TRBV28
d_call: TRBD2
clone_size: -
j_call: TRBJ2-1
cdr3_aa: CASSPAGESYNEQFF
cdr3_nt: TGTGCCAGCAGTCCAGCGGGAGAATCCTACAATGAGCAGTTCTTC

v_call: TRBV20-1
d_call: TRBD2
clone_size: few
j_call: TRBJ2-5
cdr3_aa: CSASGPSGPYGETQYF
cdr3_nt: TGCAGTGCTAGCGGGCCTAGCGGCCCTTATGGAGAGACCCAGTACTTC